This TCR beta chain was recovered during a study of blood T cell repertoires in COVID-19. Study-level background: From the United States, Italy and Spain came samples of acute and convalescent COVID-19. PBMCs, B-cell-depleted T cells, or T cells were the source of the cDNA or gDNA that made up the material.

TCRdb keeps only in-frame clones here, not all; method: immunoSEQ multiplex PCR. This table holds around 250,000 clones, 90% found once. There are 14 residues in the CDR3. Germline V gene data show CDR1 as LNHDA and CDR2 as SQIVND (reference sequence). This study enrolled people aged about 18 to 90 from around 26 US geographic areas. The study assigned cohorts using participant-reported clinical history. The sequenced sample was PBMCs or T cells enriched from blood (not recorded which). This chain uses TRBV19 with TRBJ1-3; 7 positions agree with TRBD1. The receptor comes from a woman aged 25 to 39 with acute COVID-19. The CDR3 protein is CATIDRQGGNTIYF. Here the CDR3 DNA reads TGTGCTACAATTGACCGACAGGGAGGAAACACCATATATTTT.